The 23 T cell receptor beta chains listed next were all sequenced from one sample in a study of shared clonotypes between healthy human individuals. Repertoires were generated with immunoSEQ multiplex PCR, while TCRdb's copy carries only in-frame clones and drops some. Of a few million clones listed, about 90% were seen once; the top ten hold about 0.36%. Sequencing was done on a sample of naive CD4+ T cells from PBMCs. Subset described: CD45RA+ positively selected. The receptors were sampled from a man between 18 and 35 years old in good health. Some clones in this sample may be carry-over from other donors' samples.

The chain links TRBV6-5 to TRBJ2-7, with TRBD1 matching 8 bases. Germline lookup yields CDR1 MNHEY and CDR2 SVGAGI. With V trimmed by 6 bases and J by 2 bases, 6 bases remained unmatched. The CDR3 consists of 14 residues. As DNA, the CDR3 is TGTGCCAGCAGACCTCGACAGGGGACCTACGAGCAGTACTTC. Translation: CASRPRQGTYEQYF.

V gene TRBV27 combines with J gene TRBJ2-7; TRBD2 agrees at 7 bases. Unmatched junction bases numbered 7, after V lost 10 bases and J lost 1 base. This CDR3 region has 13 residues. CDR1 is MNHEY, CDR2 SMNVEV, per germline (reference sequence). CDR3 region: CATSGEGSYEQYF. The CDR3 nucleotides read TGTGCCACCTCCGGGGAGGGTTCCTACGAGCAGTACTTC.

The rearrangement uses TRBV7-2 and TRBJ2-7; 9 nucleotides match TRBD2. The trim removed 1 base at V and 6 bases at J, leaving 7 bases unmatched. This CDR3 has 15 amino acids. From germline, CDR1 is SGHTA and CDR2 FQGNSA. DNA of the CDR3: TGTGCCAGCAGCTTAGATTTAGCGGGAGTGGGCGAGCAGTACTTC. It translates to CASSLDLAGVGEQYF.

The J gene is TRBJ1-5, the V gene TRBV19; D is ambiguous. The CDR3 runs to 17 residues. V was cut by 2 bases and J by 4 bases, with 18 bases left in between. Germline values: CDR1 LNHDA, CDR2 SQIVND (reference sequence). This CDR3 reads CASSIRMERWANQPQHF. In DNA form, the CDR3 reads TGTGCCAGTAGTATAAGGATGGAGCGGTGGGCTAATCAGCCCCAGCATTTT.

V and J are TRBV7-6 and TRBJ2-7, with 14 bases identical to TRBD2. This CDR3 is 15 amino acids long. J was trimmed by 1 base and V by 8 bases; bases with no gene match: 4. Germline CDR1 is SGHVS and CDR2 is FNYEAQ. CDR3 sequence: CASAGTSGSSYEQYF. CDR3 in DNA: TGTGCCAGCGCGGGGACTAGCGGGAGTTCCTACGAGCAGTACTTC.

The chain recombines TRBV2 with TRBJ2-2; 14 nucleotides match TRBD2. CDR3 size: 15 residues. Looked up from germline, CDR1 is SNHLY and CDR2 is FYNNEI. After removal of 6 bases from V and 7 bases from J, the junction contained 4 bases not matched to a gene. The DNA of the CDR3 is TGTGCCAGCAGCGGGACTAGCGGGAGTGTCGGGGAGCTGTTTTTT. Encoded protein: CASSGTSGSVGELFF. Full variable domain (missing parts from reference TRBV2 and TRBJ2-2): EPEVTQTPSHQVTQMGQEVILRCVPISNHLYFYWYRQILGQKVEFLVSFYNNEISEKSEIFDDQFSVERPDGSNFTLKIRSTKLEDSAMYFCASSGTSGSVGELFFGEGSRLTVL.

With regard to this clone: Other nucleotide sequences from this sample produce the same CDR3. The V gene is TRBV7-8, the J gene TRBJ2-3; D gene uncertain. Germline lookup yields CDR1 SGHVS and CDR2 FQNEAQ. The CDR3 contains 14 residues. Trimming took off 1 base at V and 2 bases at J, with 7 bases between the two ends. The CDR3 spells CASSLVSYTDTQYF. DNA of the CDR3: TGTGCCAGCAGCTTAGTTAGCTACACAGATACGCAGTATTTT.

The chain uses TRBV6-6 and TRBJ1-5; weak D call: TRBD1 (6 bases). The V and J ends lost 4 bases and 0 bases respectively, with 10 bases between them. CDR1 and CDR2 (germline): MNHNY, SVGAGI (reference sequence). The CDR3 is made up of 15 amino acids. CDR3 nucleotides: TGTGCCAGCAGTTCGGGACAAACTAGCAATCAGCCCCAGCATTTT. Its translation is CASSSGQTSNQPQHF.

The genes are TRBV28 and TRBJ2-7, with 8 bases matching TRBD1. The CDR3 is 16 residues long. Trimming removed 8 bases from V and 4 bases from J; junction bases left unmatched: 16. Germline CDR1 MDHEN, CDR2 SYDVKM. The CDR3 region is CASQGRDRGFPYEQYF. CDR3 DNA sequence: TGTGCCAGCCAAGGGCGTGACAGGGGATTCCCTTACGAGCAGTACTTC.

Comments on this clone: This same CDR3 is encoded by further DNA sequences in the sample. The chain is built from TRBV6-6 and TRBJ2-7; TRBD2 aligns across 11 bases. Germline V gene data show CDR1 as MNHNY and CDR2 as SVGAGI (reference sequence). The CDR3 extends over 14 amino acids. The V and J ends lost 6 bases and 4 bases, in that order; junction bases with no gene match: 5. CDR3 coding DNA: TGTGCCAGCAGGCCCGGGACTAGCGGATACGAGCAGTACTTC. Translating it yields CASRPGTSGYEQYF.

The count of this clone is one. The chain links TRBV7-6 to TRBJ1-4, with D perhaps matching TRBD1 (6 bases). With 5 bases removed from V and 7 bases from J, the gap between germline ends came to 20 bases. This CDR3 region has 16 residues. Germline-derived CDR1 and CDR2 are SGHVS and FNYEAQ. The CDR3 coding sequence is TGTGCCAGCAGCACCCGATACAGGGCTGAGGGTGAAAAACTGTTTTTT. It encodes CASSTRYRAEGEKLFF.

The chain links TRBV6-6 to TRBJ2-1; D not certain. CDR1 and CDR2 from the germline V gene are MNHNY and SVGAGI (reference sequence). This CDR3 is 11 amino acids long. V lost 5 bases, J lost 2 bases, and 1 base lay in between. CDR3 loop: CASSTYNEQFF. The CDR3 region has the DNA TGTGCCAGCAGTACCTACAATGAGCAGTTCTTC.

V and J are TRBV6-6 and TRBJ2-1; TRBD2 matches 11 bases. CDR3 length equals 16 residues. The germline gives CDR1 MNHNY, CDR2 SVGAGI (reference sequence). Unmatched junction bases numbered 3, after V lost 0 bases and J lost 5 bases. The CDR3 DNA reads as TGTGCCAGCAGTTACTCACATAGCGGGGGGGACAATGAGCAGTTCTTC. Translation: CASSYSHSGGDNEQFF.

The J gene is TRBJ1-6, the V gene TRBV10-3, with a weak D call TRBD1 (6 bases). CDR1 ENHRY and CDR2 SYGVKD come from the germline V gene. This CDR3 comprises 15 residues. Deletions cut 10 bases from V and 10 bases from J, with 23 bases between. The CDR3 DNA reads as TGTGCCACCCGAGGGGGGATGCAGGGAGGATCACCCCTCCACTTT. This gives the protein CATRGGMQGGSPLHF.

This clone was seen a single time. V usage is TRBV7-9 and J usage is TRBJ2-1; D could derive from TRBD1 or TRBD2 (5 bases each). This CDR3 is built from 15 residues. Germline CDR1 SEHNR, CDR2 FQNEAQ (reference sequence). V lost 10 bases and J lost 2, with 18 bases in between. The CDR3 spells CAIPEGTRTYNEQFF. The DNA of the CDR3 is TGTGCCATTCCAGAAGGGACGAGGACCTACAATGAGCAGTTCTTC.

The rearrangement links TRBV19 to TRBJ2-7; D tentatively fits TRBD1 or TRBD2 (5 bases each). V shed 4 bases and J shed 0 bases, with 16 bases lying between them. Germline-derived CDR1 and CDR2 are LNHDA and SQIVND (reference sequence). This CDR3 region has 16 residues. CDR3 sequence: CASSRWFSGTSYEQYF. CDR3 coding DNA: TGTGCCAGTAGTAGGTGGTTCTCAGGGACCTCCTACGAGCAGTACTTC.

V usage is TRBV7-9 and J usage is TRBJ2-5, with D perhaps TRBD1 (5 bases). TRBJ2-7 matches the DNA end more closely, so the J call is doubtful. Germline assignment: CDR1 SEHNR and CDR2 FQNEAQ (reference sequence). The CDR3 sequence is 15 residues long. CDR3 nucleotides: TGTGCCAGCAGCTTAAACCGGGCCTACAGGTTCGAGCAGTACTTC. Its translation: CASSLNRAYRFEQYF.

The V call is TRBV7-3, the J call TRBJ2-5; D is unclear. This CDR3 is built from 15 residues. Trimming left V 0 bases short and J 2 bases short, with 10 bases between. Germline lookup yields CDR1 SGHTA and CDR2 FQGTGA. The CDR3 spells CASSLTPGMQETQYF. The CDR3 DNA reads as TGTGCCAGCAGCTTAACCCCTGGGATGCAAGAGACCCAGTACTTC.

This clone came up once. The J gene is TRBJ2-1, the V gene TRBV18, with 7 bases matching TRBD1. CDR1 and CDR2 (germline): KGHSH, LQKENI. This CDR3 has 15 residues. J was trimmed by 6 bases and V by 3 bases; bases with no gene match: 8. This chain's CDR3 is CASSPSRDRLNEQFF. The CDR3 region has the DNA TGTGCCAGCTCACCGTCCCGGGACAGACTCAATGAGCAGTTCTTC. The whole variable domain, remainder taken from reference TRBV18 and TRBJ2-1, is NAGVMQNPRHLVRRRGQEARLRCSPMKGHSHVYWYRQLPEEGLKFMVYLQKENIIDESGMPKERFSAEFPKEGPSILRIQQVVRGDSAAYFCASSPSRDRLNEQFFGPGTRLTVL.

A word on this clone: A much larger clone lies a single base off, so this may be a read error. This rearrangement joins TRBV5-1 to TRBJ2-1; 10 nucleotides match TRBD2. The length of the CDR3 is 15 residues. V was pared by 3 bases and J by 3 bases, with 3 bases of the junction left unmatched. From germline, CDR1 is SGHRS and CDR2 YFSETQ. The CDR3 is CASSWGLAYYNEQFF. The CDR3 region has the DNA TGCGCCAGCAGCTGGGGACTAGCGTACTACAATGAGCAGTTCTTC.

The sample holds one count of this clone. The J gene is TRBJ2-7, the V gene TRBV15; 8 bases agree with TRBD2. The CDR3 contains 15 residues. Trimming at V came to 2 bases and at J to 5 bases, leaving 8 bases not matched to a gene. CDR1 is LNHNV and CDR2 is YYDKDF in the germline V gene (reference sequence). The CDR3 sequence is CATSRTSGRYNEQYF. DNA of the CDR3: TGTGCCACCAGCAGAACCAGCGGGAGATATAACGAGCAGTACTTC.

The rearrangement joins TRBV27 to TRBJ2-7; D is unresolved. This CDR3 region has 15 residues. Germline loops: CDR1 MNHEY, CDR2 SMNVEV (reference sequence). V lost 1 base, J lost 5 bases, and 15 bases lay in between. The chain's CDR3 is CASSLWAAVHHEQYF. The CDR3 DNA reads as TGTGCCAGCAGTTTATGGGCGGCCGTCCACCACGAGCAGTACTTC.

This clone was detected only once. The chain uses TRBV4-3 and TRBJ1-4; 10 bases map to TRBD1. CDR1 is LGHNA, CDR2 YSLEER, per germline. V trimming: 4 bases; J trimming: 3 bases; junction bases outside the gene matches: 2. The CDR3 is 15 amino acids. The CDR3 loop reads CASSRQGAANEKLFF. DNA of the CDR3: TGCGCCAGCAGCCGACAGGGGGCGGCTAATGAAAAACTGTTTTTT.